Below are 16 T cell receptor beta chains sequenced from a single sample in a study of TIL therapy for anti-PD-1-resistant metastatic lung cancer. The libraries were made with immunoSEQ v3. Generated by immunoSEQ multiplex PCR, the TCRdb table keeps only in-frame clones and is missing some. Of about 57,000 clones detected, 70% to 85% appear once; the ten largest clones hold more than 4.5%. The sample's time point: pre-treatment sample, taken before nivolumab and TIL therapy. The specimen comprised blood, sampled at baseline. The receptors were sampled from a woman between 30 and 85 years old with non-small cell lung cancer.

CDR3 region: CASSLRGANTGELFF. As DNA, the CDR3 is TGTGCCAGCAGCTTAAGGGGGGCGAACACCGGGGAGCTGTTTTTT. The chain joins TRBV7-9 to TRBJ2-2, with D possibly being TRBD1 or TRBD2 (6 bases each). V was shortened by 2 bases and J by 0 bases, with 7 bases between the two germline ends. The CDR3 is 15 amino acids. CDR1 and CDR2 (germline): SEHNR, FQNEAQ (reference sequence).

This clone was seen more than once but under ten times. The J gene is TRBJ2-2, the V gene TRBV7-3, with TRBD2 identical over 9 bases. The CDR3 runs 15 residues. Germline V lookup: CDR1 SGHTA, CDR2 FQGTGA. Trimming took 5 bases from V and 5 from J; bases not matched to a gene: 6. In nucleotides, the CDR3 is TGTGCCAGCAGCACAAAGACTAGCGGTACCGGGGAGCTGTTTTTT. It yields the protein CASSTKTSGTGELFF.

The V and J genes are TRBV4-2 and TRBJ1-2; D uncertain. Deletions cut 0 bases from V and 1 base from J, with 12 bases between. The CDR3 loop spans 16 amino acids. The V gene's germline CDR1 is LGHNA and CDR2 YNFKEQ. CDR3 nucleotide sequence: TGTGCCAGCAGCCAAGATTCCGGTGGACGTAACTATGGCTACACCTTC. Translated: CASSQDSGGRNYGYTF.

This clone came up a few times. The chain joins TRBV21-1 to TRBJ1-1. TRBV21-1 is recorded as a pseudogene. The CDR3 has 13 residues. The CDR3 coding sequence is TGTGCCAGCAGCAAGGGGGGAAAGGCTGAAGCTTTCTTT. It encodes CASSKGGKAEAFF.

The rearrangement links TRBV7-8 to TRBJ2-7; perhaps TRBD1 as D (6 bases). CDR3 size: 14 residues. CDR1 and CDR2 from the germline V gene are SGHVS and FQNEAQ. The ends were cut back, 5 bases at V and 6 bases at J, with 17 bases in the middle. The CDR3 DNA is TGTGCCAGCAGCGAAGGGGGTCCTTCCCGCGAGCAGTACTTC. It specifies CASSEGGPSREQYF.

For the CDR3, the DNA is TGTGCCAGCTCACCACCCACAGTCCAAGAGACCCAGTACTTC. Amino acid sequence: CASSPPTVQETQYF. This chain uses TRBV18 with TRBJ2-5; D call uncertain. Germline values: CDR1 KGHSH, CDR2 LQKENI. This CDR3 contains 14 residues. The ends were cut back, 0 bases at V and 1 base at J, with 6 bases in the middle. Using reference TRBV18 and TRBJ2-5 for the parts outside the CDR3, the full variable domain is NAGVMQNPRHLVRRRGQEARLRCSPMKGHSHVYWYRQLPEEGLKFMVYLQKENIIDESGMPKERFSAEFPKEGPSILRIQQVVRGDSAAYFCASSPPTVQETQYFGPGTRLLVL.

The rearrangement links TRBV19 to TRBJ1-2; no firm D call. The CDR3 sequence is 10 residues long. Trimming pared 6 bases from V and 4 bases from J, leaving 3 bases between. In germline, CDR1 is LNHDA, CDR2 SQIVND (reference sequence). CDR3 bases: TGTGCCAGTAGAGGCTATGGCTACACCTTC. It specifies CASRGYGYTF.

This chain connects TRBV9 to TRBJ1-3, with a possible D match to TRBD1 (6 bases). Trimming took 0 bases from V and 0 from J, leaving 10 bases between them. Looked up from germline, CDR1 is SGDLS and CDR2 is YYNGEE. There are 16 residues in the CDR3. The CDR3 nucleotides read TGTGCCAGCAGCGTAGCCCAACAGGGCTCTGGAAACACCATATATTTT. Translated, it gives CASSVAQQGSGNTIYF. Looking up the rest from reference TRBV9 and TRBJ1-3 gives the full variable domain: DSGVTQTPKHLITATGQRVTLRCSPRSGDLSVYWYQQSLDQGLQFLIQYYNGEERAKGNILERFSAQQFPDLHSELNLSSLELGDSALYFCASSVAQQGSGNTIYFGEGSWLTVV.

The rearrangement links TRBV7-9 to TRBJ1-2; D ambiguous. CDR3 length: 16 amino acids. The ends were cut back, 4 bases at V and 1 base at J, with 16 bases in the middle. Looked up from germline, CDR1 is SEHNR and CDR2 is FQNEAQ (reference sequence). CDR3 amino acids: CASSSVPNDGNYGYTF. CDR3 DNA sequence: TGTGCCAGCAGCTCCGTCCCTAATGACGGTAACTATGGCTACACCTTC.

The chain carries TRBV29-1 and TRBJ1-2; maybe TRBD1 (6 bases). Germline CDR1 and CDR2: SQVTM and ANQGSEA. CDR3 length equals 12 residues. The V gene lost 5 bases and the J gene lost 8 bases, with 15 bases spanning the gap. The CDR3 region has the DNA TGCAGCGTTCAGACAGGAAAGAAGGGCTACACCTTC. It is translated as CSVQTGKKGYTF.

The V and J genes are TRBV7-3 and TRBJ2-4; 11 bases are a match to TRBD1. The CDR3 spans 16 residues. The V gene end was trimmed by 5 bases and the J gene end by 2 bases; junction bases not matched to a gene: 5. CDR1 is SGHTA, CDR2 FQGTGA, per germline. The CDR3 reads CASSPGQGASKNIQYF. DNA for the CDR3: TGTGCCAGCAGCCCAGGACAGGGGGCATCCAAAAACATTCAGTACTTC.

J is TRBJ2-7 and V is TRBV27; D not resolved. Germline assignment: CDR1 MNHEY and CDR2 SMNVEV (reference sequence). The length of the CDR3 is 14 residues. V lost 4 bases and J 0 bases, leaving 10 bases between the germline ends. The CDR3 DNA reads TGTGCCAGCAGTTCGTATGGACCCTCCTACGAGCAGTACTTC. Amino acids: CASSSYGPSYEQYF.

This sequence joins TRBV5-1 and TRBJ2-7; a possible D gene is TRBD1 (5 bases). This CDR3 is built from 15 residues. The germline CDR1 and CDR2 sequences are SGHRS and YFSETQ. Between the trimmed V and J ends, which lost 1 base and 4 bases, there was a span of 15 bases. DNA of the CDR3: TGCGCCAGCAGCTTGTACAGGCCTGACCTTTACGAGCAGTACTTC. Translated: CASSLYRPDLYEQYF.

The V and J genes are TRBV7-9 and TRBJ1-2; D is unresolved. This CDR3 is built from 18 residues. CDR1 and CDR2 from the germline V gene are SEHNR and FQNEAQ (reference sequence). V was pared by 1 base and J by 2 bases, with 20 bases between. CDR3 region: CASSLGGRALHPNYGYTF. The CDR3 coding sequence is TGTGCCAGCAGCTTAGGAGGAAGGGCACTTCACCCGAACTATGGCTACACCTTC.

This clone was detected once. The J gene is TRBJ2-3, the V gene TRBV7-3; D is perhaps TRBD1 (5 bases). V dropped 2 bases and J dropped 2 bases, with 11 bases sitting between them. Germline loops: CDR1 SGHTA, CDR2 FQGTGA. CDR3 length: 15 amino acids. The CDR3 DNA follows: TGTGCCAGCAGCTTAGGCACAGGAATCACAGATACGCAGTATTTT. It yields the protein CASSLGTGITDTQYF.

This clone has just one count. The chain has TRBV5-6 and TRBJ2-7; D may be TRBD2 (6 bases). The V and J ends lost 4 bases and 1 base respectively, with 12 bases between them. CDR1 SGHDT and CDR2 YYEEEE come from the germline V gene. The CDR3 contains 14 residues. CDR3 protein: CASSPRDFSYEQYF. In DNA, the CDR3 is TGTGCCAGCAGCCCGCGGGACTTTTCCTACGAGCAGTACTTC.